This TCR beta chain came from a study of cytomegalovirus exposure and HLA in healthy donors. General study points: A later analysis linked 15,000 to 20,000 TCR beta sequences to HLA alleles at 0.05 false discovery rate.

This clone was seen a handful of times. What it recognizes is unknown. 13 Jbeta primers and 60 Vbeta primers were used for the PCR. The protocol was immunoSEQ multiplex PCR, while the TCRdb copy is restricted to in-frame clones and leaves out a portion. The sample carries about 130,000 clones, about 85% recorded once. The V gene lost 1 base and the J gene lost 5 bases, with 6 bases spanning the gap. Germline values: CDR1 SGHVS, CDR2 FQNEAQ. The CDR3 runs to 13 residues. The TCR sequence derives from a man aged 18 to 30 in good health and CMV-seropositive. The chain uses TRBV7-8 and TRBJ1-5; no clear D gene. The source material was PBMCs. CDR3 in DNA: TGTGCCAGCAGCTTAGGAAGCTATCAGCCCCAGCATTTT. Protein sequence: CASSLGSYQPQHF.